The next 32 T cell receptor beta chains were all read from a single sample in a study of regulatory T cells in long-lasting Graves disease. Arm-PCR of CDR3 regions with iRepertoire HTBI primers generated TCR beta libraries. Each CDR3 protein gets one entry after TCRdb re-called the multiplex PCR reads with MiXCR. Here the sample spans 350,000 to 450,000 distinct CDR3 sequences, 14% to 15% being singletons. Documented time point: newly diagnosed GD, antithyroid drugs for less than 3 months. From RNA extracted from PBMCs, the TCR library was made. This sample was also put to use in a study of T cells in Graves' hyperthyroidism and ophthalmopathy.

Sequencing was performed on peripheral blood mononuclear cells (PBMCs), taken at new diagnosis, from a patient treated with antithyroid drugs. The source is a woman aged 25 to 39 with Graves disease.

CDR3: CASSGANEKLFF. The CDR3 nucleotides read TGTGCCAGTTCCGGGGCTAATGAAAAACTGTTTTTT. V and J are TRBV19 and TRBJ1-4; D gene unclear. The germline V gene encodes CDR1 LNHDA and CDR2 SQIVND (reference sequence). Trimming removed 8 bases from V and 3 bases from J, with 7 bases in between. CDR3 size: 12 residues. The whole variable domain, remainder taken from reference TRBV19 and TRBJ1-4, is DGGITQSPKYLFRKEGQNVTLSCEQNLNHDAMYWYRQDPGQGLRLIYYSQIVNDFQKGDIAEGYSVSREKKESFPLTVTSAQKNPTAFYLCASSGANEKLFFGSGTQLSVL.

This clonotype was counted between two and nine times. A read error may account for a junction end that differs from germline. V gene TRBV12-3 or TRBV12-4 combines with J gene TRBJ2-2; D is possibly TRBD1 or TRBD2 (7 bases each). The CDR3 loop spans 14 amino acids. CDR3 sequence (DNA): TGTGCCAGCAGTTTGGAGGGACCCAGGGGGGGGCTGTTTTTT. It specifies CASSLEGPRGGLFF.

This clonotype was counted ten times or more. The chain employs TRBV18 and TRBJ2-1; D is ambiguous. The CDR3 contains 14 residues. Trimming left V 3 bases short and J 5 bases short, with 11 bases between. From germline, CDR1 is KGHSH and CDR2 LQKENI. In DNA form, the CDR3 reads TGTGCCAGCTCACCGGAAGATTTTGACAATGAGCAGTTCTTC. Amino acid sequence: CASSPEDFDNEQFF.

This rearrangement joins TRBV7-9 to TRBJ1-6; TRBD1 agrees at 7 bases. CDR3 length: 15 amino acids. Germline V gene sequence: CDR1 SEHNR, CDR2 FQNEAQ (reference sequence). Trimming took 6 bases from V and 9 from J; bases not matched to a gene: 11. This CDR3 reads CASSSAGTAPSPLHF. The DNA for the CDR3 is TGTGCCAGCAGTTCTGCCGGGACAGCTCCTTCACCCCTCCACTTT.

This clonotype was seen at least ten times. The chain joins TRBV18 to TRBJ1-4, with 7 bases matching TRBD1. Germline V gene sequence: CDR1 KGHSH, CDR2 LQKENI. V dropped 3 bases and J dropped 7; count of bases not matched to a gene: 8. The CDR3 covers 15 residues. CDR3 nucleotide sequence: TGTGCCAGCTCACCCATCGACAGGGTGGGTGAAAAACTGTTTTTT. Its protein product is CASSPIDRVGEKLFF.

The sample holds a few counts of this clonotype. The chain has TRBV7-3 and TRBJ2-1; 7 bases match TRBD2. V was clipped by 1 base and J by 2 bases; unmatched bases: 23. The CDR3 runs 22 residues. Germline lookup yields CDR1 SGHTA and CDR2 FQGTGA. The CDR3 here is CASSLMGSSGEPALDTYNEQFF. The DNA of the CDR3 is TGTGCCAGCAGCTTAATGGGTTCTAGCGGAGAACCTGCCCTTGACACCTACAATGAGCAGTTCTTC.

The table lists this clonotype with a few counts. The chain joins TRBV19 to TRBJ2-3, with 11 bases aligning to TRBD2. V trimming: 6 bases; J trimming: 6 bases; junction bases outside the gene matches: 14. This CDR3 region has 17 residues. Germline CDR1 and CDR2: LNHDA and SQIVND (reference sequence). The CDR3 DNA sequence: TGTGCCAGTAGCCCGGCCCAAACTAGCGGGAGCCGTGATACGCAGTATTTT. As protein: CASSPAQTSGSRDTQYF.

This clonotype has ten or more counts. The genes are TRBV5-1 and TRBJ2-1; TRBD1 matches 9 bases. The CDR3 has 15 amino acids. V lost 4 bases and J lost 7; bases outside the gene matches: 9. The germline CDR1 and CDR2 sequences are SGHRS and YFSETQ. CDR3 bases: TGCGCCAGCAGCCGTACAGGGGGCGAATTGAATGAGCAGTTCTTC. It specifies CASSRTGGELNEQFF.

The table lists this clonotype with a few counts. A much larger clone lies one base from this, so it may be a read error. CDR3 bases: TGTGCCAGCAGCTCAGCTGCCACAGATACGCAGTATTTT. It yields the protein CASSSAATDTQYF. The chain joins TRBV11-2 to TRBJ2-3; D is unclear. V lost 4 bases and J 2 bases, leaving 7 bases between the germline ends. The CDR3 is made up of 13 amino acids. CDR1 is SGHAT, CDR2 FQNNGV, per germline.

Only a few counts were recorded for this clonotype. CDR3 sequence (DNA): TGTGCCAGCTCACCCCCGGGGGGGCTAGCTGGGGCCAACGTCCTGACTTTC. Translation: CASSPPGGLAGANVLTF. This rearrangement joins TRBV18 to TRBJ2-6, with 8 bases that match TRBD2. The J segment lost 2 bases and the V segment lost 3 bases, leaving 6 bases of the junction unmatched. This CDR3 has 17 residues. In germline, CDR1 is KGHSH, CDR2 LQKENI.

This clonotype was seen at least ten times. The chain combines TRBV4-1 with TRBJ2-5; possible D gene TRBD1, 5 bases. Trimming removed 1 base from V and 2 bases from J, with 17 bases in between. The V gene's germline CDR1 is MGHRA and CDR2 YSYEKL. The CDR3 consists of 17 residues. The CDR3 protein is CASSQAQGKGRQETQYF. The CDR3, as DNA: TGCGCCAGCAGCCAAGCGCAGGGAAAGGGAAGGCAAGAGACCCAGTACTTC.

This clonotype came up many times. The rearrangement links TRBV24-1 to TRBJ1-1, with D tentatively TRBD1 (6 bases). The CDR3 contains 15 residues. Trimming pared 3 bases from V and 1 base from J, leaving 11 bases between. The germline CDR1 and CDR2 sequences are KGHDR and SFDVKD. This CDR3 reads CATSDPGGPNTEAFF. The CDR3 nucleotides read TGTGCCACCAGTGATCCCGGGGGCCCGAACACTGAAGCTTTCTTT.

This clonotype was counted ten times or more. The chain combines TRBV5-5 with TRBJ2-7; tentative D call: TRBD1 (5 bases). Germline lookup yields CDR1 SGHKS and CDR2 YYEKEE (reference sequence). The CDR3 has 15 residues. V shed 2 bases and J shed 5 bases, with 17 bases lying between them. CDR3 sequence: CASSFGTLGVNEQYF. The CDR3 nucleotides are TGTGCCAGCAGCTTCGGTACTTTAGGGGTAAACGAGCAGTACTTC.

This clonotype was recorded many times. This sequence joins TRBV11-3 and TRBJ2-1; tentative D call: TRBD2 (6 bases). Looked up from germline, CDR1 is SGHNT and CDR2 is YENEEA. The ends were cut back, 5 bases at V and 7 bases at J, with 15 bases in the middle. The CDR3 extends over 14 amino acids. The CDR3 is CASSPRRAGNEQFF. CDR3 nucleotide sequence: TGTGCCAGCAGCCCAAGGAGGGCCGGGAATGAGCAGTTCTTC.

This clonotype was counted a few times. The chain links TRBV6-1 to TRBJ1-3, with D possibly TRBD1 on 6 matching bases. The length of the CDR3 is 14 residues. Germline V gives CDR1 MNHNS, CDR2 SASEGT. V was pared by 6 bases and J by 1 base, with 10 bases between. CDR3 sequence: CASRETGSGNTIYF. CDR3 in DNA: TGTGCCAGCAGGGAGACAGGTTCTGGAAACACCATATATTTT.

This clonotype was counted at least ten times. The J gene is TRBJ2-3, the V gene TRBV7-9, with a tentative D call TRBD2 (6 bases). The V and J ends lost 2 bases and 2 bases respectively, with 20 bases between them. Per the germline V gene, CDR1 is SEHNR and CDR2 is FQNEAQ (reference sequence). This CDR3 contains 18 residues. The CDR3 protein is CASSLSVGSGIVTDTQYF. The CDR3 region has the DNA TGTGCCAGCAGCTTAAGTGTAGGTAGCGGAATAGTCACAGATACGCAGTATTTT.

The table lists this clonotype with a few counts. A much larger clone lies one base from this, so it may be a read error. The chain is built from TRBV18 and TRBJ1-1; D unresolved. Germline V gene data show CDR1 as KGHSH and CDR2 as LQKENI. There are 13 residues in the CDR3. Trimming took off 1 base at V and 6 bases at J, with 9 bases between the two ends. CDR3 nucleotide sequence: TGTGCCAGCTCACCACAGAAATACGCTGAAGCTTTCTTT. This translates into CASSPQKYAEAFF.

This clonotype showed up many times. V usage is TRBV11-2 and J usage is TRBJ2-7; TRBD2 might be the D (5 bases). Trimming left V 4 bases short and J 1 base short, with 14 bases between. Germline-derived CDR1 and CDR2 are SGHAT and FQNNGV. CDR3 length equals 15 residues. CDR3 sequence reads: CASSSSVRGSYEQYF. CDR3 nucleotides: TGTGCCAGCAGCTCATCGGTCCGGGGTTCCTACGAGCAGTACTTC. The whole variable domain, remainder taken from reference TRBV11-2 and TRBJ2-7, is EAGVAQSPRYKIIEKRQSVAFWCNPISGHATLYWYQQILGQGPKLLIQFQNNGVVDDSQLPKDRFSAERLKGVDSTLKIQPAKLEDSAVYLCASSSSVRGSYEQYFGPGTRLTVT.

This clonotype was counted many times. This CDR3 reads CSAPTAGAAEQYF. CDR3 in DNA: TGCAGTGCGCCGACCGCCGGGGCAGCCGAGCAGTACTTC. The rearrangement links TRBV20-1 to TRBJ2-7; D is tentatively TRBD1 or TRBD2 (5 bases each). The CDR3 has 13 amino acids. V lost 6 bases to trimming and J lost 6 bases, with 18 bases between them. The V gene's germline CDR1 is DFQATT and CDR2 SNEGSKA (reference sequence).

J is TRBJ2-1 and V is TRBV13; the D is unclear. CDR3 length: 14 amino acids. Germline V gene lookup returns CDR1 PRHDT and CDR2 FYEKMQ (reference sequence). V lost 4 bases to trimming and J lost 7 bases, with 14 bases between them. DNA for the CDR3: TGTGCCAGCAGCTCCCCCGTGTCTGGAAATGAGCAGTTCTTC. Amino acids: CASSSPVSGNEQFF.

This clonotype was recorded many times. The V and J genes are TRBV6-2 or TRBV6-3 and TRBJ2-5; D perhaps matches TRBD1 (6 bases). Germline V lookup: CDR1 MNHEY, CDR2 SVGEGT. The ends were cut back, 7 bases at V and 5 bases at J, with 14 bases in the middle. This CDR3 spans 13 amino acids. In DNA form, the CDR3 reads TGTGCCAGCAATTTACAGGGCCGGGAGACCCAGTACTTC. Its translation is CASNLQGRETQYF.

Many counts were recorded for this clonotype. The chain links TRBV29-1 to TRBJ2-7, with TRBD2 matching over 11 bases. Germline V gene lookup returns CDR1 SQVTM and CDR2 ANQGSEA. V lost 2 bases to trimming and J lost 3 bases; unmatched junction nucleotides: 9. The CDR3 extends over 16 amino acids. CDR3 nucleotide sequence: TGCAGCGTTGAACCTTTGATAACTAGCGGGAGCTACGAGCAGTACTTC. It translates to CSVEPLITSGSYEQYF.

This clonotype was recorded many times. J is TRBJ1-5 and V is TRBV6-1; D unresolved. The CDR3 is 12 amino acids. Trimming took 10 bases from V and 7 from J, leaving 14 bases between them. Germline-derived CDR1 and CDR2 are MNHNS and SASEGT. The CDR3 sequence: CATAEDRQPQHF. The CDR3 DNA is TGTGCCACCGCGGAGGACCGGCAGCCCCAGCATTTT.

This clonotype was found many times. This chain joins TRBV11-2 and TRBJ2-3; TRBD2 matches at 14 bases. The CDR3 runs to 21 residues. In germline, CDR1 is SGHAT, CDR2 FQNNGV. With V trimmed by 10 bases and J by 3 bases, 24 bases remained unmatched. CDR3 in amino acids: CANPGHHYWTSGRHTTDTQYF. CDR3 nucleotides: TGTGCCAACCCGGGACACCACTATTGGACTAGCGGGAGGCACACAACAGATACGCAGTATTTT.

Many counts were recorded for this clonotype. The rearrangement uses TRBV10-3 and TRBJ2-2, with TRBD1 matching 8 bases. V dropped 9 bases and J dropped 4; count of bases not matched to a gene: 7. The germline gives CDR1 ENHRY, CDR2 SYGVKD. This CDR3 contains 14 residues. This CDR3 is CAIKGTGGTGELFF. DNA of the CDR3: TGTGCCATTAAAGGGACAGGAGGCACCGGGGAGCTGTTTTTT.

This clonotype was seen many times. The V gene is TRBV29-1, the J gene TRBJ2-7; 12 bases fit TRBD1. The CDR3 length is 14 residues. J gave up 6 bases and V 7 bases, and 10 bases lay outside the gene matches. Germline loops: CDR1 SQVTM, CDR2 ANQGSEA. The CDR3 coding sequence is TGCAGCGCAAAGAACCGGGACAGGGGGCGCGAGCAGTACTTC. Translation: CSAKNRDRGREQYF.

In regard to this clonotype: It may be a read error: a sequence one base away is much more abundant. The chain has TRBV3-1 and TRBJ1-2; no reliable D call. This CDR3 has 14 amino acids. The germline V gene has CDR1 LGHDT and CDR2 YNNKEL (reference sequence). Trimming removed 7 bases at V and 4 bases at J, with 16 bases between. This CDR3 reads CASTSTQPSYGYTF. The CDR3 nucleotides are TGTGCCAGCACCTCGACCCAGCCCAGCTATGGCTACACCTTC. The full variable domain, in which reference TRBV3-1 and TRBJ1-2 provide the parts outside the CDR3, is DTAVSQTPKYLVTQMGNDKSIKCEQNLGHDTMYWYKQDSKKFLKIMFSYNNKELIINETVPNRFSPKSPDKAHLNLHINSLELGDSAVYFCASTSTQPSYGYTFGSGTRLTVV.

This clonotype was detected a few times. This chain uses TRBV7-7 with TRBJ2-5; 13 nucleotides line up with TRBD2. The V segment lost 4 bases and the J segment 3 bases; nucleotides outside the gene matches: 5. This CDR3 contains 16 residues. Germline loops: CDR1 SSHAT, CDR2 FNYEAQ (reference sequence). Here the CDR3 reads CASSSAGTSGKETQYF. As DNA, the CDR3 is TGTGCCAGCAGCTCCGCCGGGACTAGCGGGAAAGAGACCCAGTACTTC.

The chain joins TRBV9 to TRBJ2-1, with D possibly being TRBD2 (6 bases). Trimming shortened V by 0 bases and J by 0 bases, and 25 bases separated the two germline ends. The CDR3 runs to 21 residues. Germline values: CDR1 SGDLS, CDR2 YYNGEE. CDR3 loop: CASSVAGTSRRFGSSYNEQFF. DNA for the CDR3: TGTGCCAGCAGCGTAGCAGGGACCTCTAGAAGATTCGGGAGCTCCTACAATGAGCAGTTCTTC.

In its sample, this clonotype was seen many times. This chain connects TRBV24-1 to TRBJ2-1; TRBD2 is a possible D gene (5 bases). V gave up 1 base and J gave up 6 bases, with 12 bases separating them. CDR1 KGHDR and CDR2 SFDVKD come from the germline V gene. This CDR3 comprises 15 residues. CDR3 in amino acids: CATSDFGGGVNEQFF. In nucleotides, the CDR3 is TGTGCCACCAGTGATTTTGGAGGAGGAGTCAATGAGCAGTTCTTC.

CDR3: CASSLAVVSTEAFF. The DNA for the CDR3 is TGTGCCAGCAGCTTAGCAGTCGTCAGCACTGAAGCTTTCTTT. The gene calls are TRBV6-1 and TRBJ1-1, with D uncertain. CDR1 is MNHNS, CDR2 SASEGT, per germline. The CDR3 spans 14 residues. V was trimmed by 6 bases and J by 4 bases, leaving 15 bases between them.

This clonotype has just a few counts. The chain links TRBV18 to TRBJ1-1; a weak D match, TRBD1 (6 bases). Germline loops: CDR1 KGHSH, CDR2 LQKENI. The CDR3 is 17 residues long. The V and J ends lost 1 base and 0 bases respectively, with 15 bases between them. The chain's CDR3 is CASSPLGQFQMNTEAFF. The CDR3 DNA reads as TGTGCCAGCTCACCACTTGGACAGTTCCAAATGAACACTGAAGCTTTCTTT.